This TCR beta chain was sequenced during a study of blood T cell repertoires in COVID-19. Study information: The samples span acute and convalescent COVID-19 from the United States, Italy and Spain. In each case, the material was cDNA or gDNA derived from T cells, B-cell-depleted T cells, or PBMCs.

In the authors' methods: Reference gene primer amplification in the assay estimated nucleated cell counts. The protocol was immunoSEQ multiplex PCR, while the TCRdb copy is restricted to in-frame clones and leaves out a portion. The V and J calls and the clone size are those of that table, but D and trimming were determined from the DNA. The data show roughly 81,000 clones, approximately 78% seen once. V was pared by 0 bases and J by 9 bases, with 9 bases between. The CDR3 is made up of 12 amino acids. Germline lookup yields CDR1 SQVTM and CDR2 ANQGSEA. The rearrangement links TRBV29-1 to TRBJ2-1; maybe TRBD1 (5 bases). Sequences were obtained from peripheral blood. This receptor was taken from a man aged 55 to 70 with acute or convalescent COVID-19. The CDR3 loop is CSVEDRQGEQFF. CDR3 nucleotide sequence: TGCAGCGTTGAAGATCGTCAGGGTGAGCAGTTCTTC.